What follows is one TCR beta chain and its context. The data were taken from a study of blood T cell repertoires in COVID-19. In the study overall: The study drew acute and convalescent COVID-19 samples from the United States, Italy and Spain. In each case, the material was cDNA or gDNA derived from T cells, B-cell-depleted T cells, or PBMCs.

The length of the CDR3 is 14 residues. The V and J ends lost 0 bases and 3 bases respectively, with 9 bases between them. CDR1 MNHNY and CDR2 SVGAGI come from the germline V gene (reference sequence). A Seattle source enrolled patients during active infection and followed them longitudinally. Authors' data handling: Reference gene primer amplification gave nucleated cell count estimates. Some clones are missing from TCRdb's copy, which holds only in-frame ones; the method was immunoSEQ multiplex PCR. V and J calls and clone size are as listed in that table; D and trimming were resolved from the DNA. The table includes around 260,000 clones, 65% to 85% detected once.

The material sequenced was peripheral blood. This rearrangement joins TRBV6-6 to TRBJ2-7, with TRBD2 as a possible D gene (5 bases). The receptor comes from a person between 65 and 79 years old with COVID-19, enrolled during active disease. As DNA, the CDR3 is TGTGCCAGCAGTTACTCGTCGGGGTTCTACGAGCAGTACTTC. Translating gives CASSYSSGFYEQYF.